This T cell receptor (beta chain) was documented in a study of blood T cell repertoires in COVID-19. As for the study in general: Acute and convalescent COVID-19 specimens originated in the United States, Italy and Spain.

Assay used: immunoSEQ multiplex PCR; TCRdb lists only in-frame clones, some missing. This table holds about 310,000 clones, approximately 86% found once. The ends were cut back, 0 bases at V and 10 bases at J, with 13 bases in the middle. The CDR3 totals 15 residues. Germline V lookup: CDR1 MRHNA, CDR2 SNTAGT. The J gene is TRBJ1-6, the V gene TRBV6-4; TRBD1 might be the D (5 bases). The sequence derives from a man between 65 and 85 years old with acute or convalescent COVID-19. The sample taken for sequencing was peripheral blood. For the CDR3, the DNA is TGTGCCAGCAGTGACTCAATAGGGGTAGGCTCACCCCTCCACTTT. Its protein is CASSDSIGVGSPLHF.